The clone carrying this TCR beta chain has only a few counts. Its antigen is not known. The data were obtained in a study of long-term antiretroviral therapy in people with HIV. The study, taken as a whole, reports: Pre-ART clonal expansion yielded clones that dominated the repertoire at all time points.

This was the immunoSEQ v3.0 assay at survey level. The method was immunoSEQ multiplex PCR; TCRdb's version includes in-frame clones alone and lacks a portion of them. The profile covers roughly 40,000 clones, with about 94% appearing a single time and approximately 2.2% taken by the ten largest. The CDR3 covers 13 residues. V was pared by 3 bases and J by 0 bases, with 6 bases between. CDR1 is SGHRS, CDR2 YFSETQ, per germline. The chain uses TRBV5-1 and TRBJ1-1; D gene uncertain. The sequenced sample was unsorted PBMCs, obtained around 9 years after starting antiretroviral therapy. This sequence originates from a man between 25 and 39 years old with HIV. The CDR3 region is CASSWTVNTEAFF. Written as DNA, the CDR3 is TGCGCCAGCAGCTGGACGGTGAACACTGAAGCTTTCTTT.